This T cell receptor beta chain was sequenced in a study of blood T cell repertoires in COVID-19. The CDR3 has 17 residues. Germline trimming cut 4 bases from V and 4 bases from J; bases unmatched to any gene: 15. Germline loops: CDR1 ENHRY, CDR2 SYGVKD. Data came from immunoSEQ multiplex PCR; TCRdb stores just in-frame clones and leaves some out. The data hold approximately 210,000 clones, with approximately 80% observed a single time. The V call is TRBV10-3, the J call TRBJ1-1; 7 positions match TRBD1. The sequenced sample consisted of PBMCs or T cells enriched from blood (not recorded which). The TCR sequence derives from a woman aged 55-70 years who had recovered from COVID-19. The CDR3 protein is CAISVTGAPMMSTEAFF. The CDR3 region has the DNA TGTGCCATCAGTGTTACAGGGGCTCCGATGATGAGCACTGAAGCTTTCTTT.